One sample yielded the 19 T cell receptor beta chains listed below, sequenced in a study of shared clonotypes between healthy human individuals. Sequenced by immunoSEQ multiplex PCR; TCRdb stores in-frame clones only, minus some. The table shows roughly 1.4 million clones, with 98% to 99% occurring only once. Sequenced material: naive CD4+ T cells sorted from blood. Subset indicated: CD45RA+ positively selected. These receptors were obtained from a man younger than 40 in good health.

About this clone itself: The same CDR3 is also encoded by other DNA sequences in this sample. This sequence joins TRBV18 and TRBJ2-5; D gene uncertain. From germline, CDR1 is KGHSH and CDR2 LQKENI. V was pared by 3 bases and J by 3 bases, with 5 bases between. The CDR3 is made up of 12 amino acids. The CDR3 sequence: CASSPSEETQYF. In nucleotides, the CDR3 is TGTGCCAGCTCACCCTCAGAAGAGACCCAGTACTTC.

The chain is built from TRBV4-3 and TRBJ2-5; 7 positions match TRBD1. CDR1 and CDR2 (germline): LGHNA, YSLEER. This CDR3 region has 14 residues. J was trimmed by 5 bases and V by 2 bases; bases with no gene match: 5. CDR3 residues: CASSQTGESETQYF. In nucleotides, the CDR3 is TGCGCCAGCAGCCAAACAGGGGAATCGGAGACCCAGTACTTC.

As to this clone: Other nucleotide sequences in the sample specify the same CDR3. This chain uses TRBV29-1 with TRBJ1-2, with TRBD1 identical over 8 bases. Germline CDR1 and CDR2: SQVTM and ANQGSEA. The CDR3 extends over 12 amino acids. Losses at the gene ends were 6 bases for V and 4 bases for J; bases not matched to a gene: 4. In nucleotides, the CDR3 is TGCAGCGTCGACAGGGGACTCTATGGCTACACCTTC. Protein: CSVDRGLYGYTF.

The V and J genes are TRBV9 and TRBJ2-1; the D gene is possibly TRBD2 (6 bases). This CDR3 has 15 amino acids. Deletions cut 0 bases from V and 8 bases from J, with 15 bases between. CDR1 SGDLS and CDR2 YYNGEE come from the germline V gene. The CDR3 loop reads CASSVGPGDIDEQFF. CDR3 coding DNA: TGTGCCAGCAGCGTAGGCCCGGGAGACATCGATGAGCAGTTCTTC. Supplemented by reference TRBV9 and TRBJ2-1, the full variable domain reads DSGVTQTPKHLITATGQRVTLRCSPRSGDLSVYWYQQSLDQGLQFLIQYYNGEERAKGNILERFSAQQFPDLHSELNLSSLELGDSALYFCASSVGPGDIDEQFFGPGTRLTVL.

A remark on this clone: Other nucleotide sequences in the sample specify the same CDR3. The V call is TRBV18, the J call TRBJ2-2; maybe TRBD1 (5 bases). Per the germline V gene, CDR1 is KGHSH and CDR2 is LQKENI. V was shortened by 3 bases and J by 6 bases, with 8 bases between the two germline ends. CDR3 size: 13 residues. The CDR3 DNA sequence: TGTGCCAGCTCACCTAGGGGTCCCGGGGAGCTGTTTTTT. It is translated as CASSPRGPGELFF.

The rearrangement uses TRBV4-3 and TRBJ2-3, with 10 bases identical to TRBD1. The CDR3 has 17 amino acids. The ends lost 2 bases at V and 4 bases at J; junction bases unmatched: 9. Germline CDR1 and CDR2: LGHNA and YSLEER. For the CDR3, the DNA is TGCGCCAGCAGCCAATCACCCGGGACAGGGGCCCCAGATACGCAGTATTTT. The encoded protein is CASSQSPGTGAPDTQYF.

The rearrangement links TRBV7-9 to TRBJ2-5; D is unresolved. The CDR3 sequence is 12 residues long. Trimming shortened V by 3 bases and J by 5 bases, and 7 bases separated the two germline ends. Germline V CDR1 and CDR2: SEHNR, FQNEAQ (reference sequence). The CDR3 loop is CASSFGLETQYF. CDR3 nucleotides: TGTGCCAGCAGCTTTGGCTTGGAGACCCAGTACTTC.

V and J are TRBV27 and TRBJ2-7; 16 bases agree with TRBD2. This CDR3 is 17 amino acids long. CDR1 and CDR2 (germline): MNHEY, SMNVEV (reference sequence). The junction had 7 bases not matched to a gene; V was cut back by 6 bases and J by 2 bases. DNA for the CDR3: TGTGCCAGCAGGGATCGGGGACTAGCGGGAGGGCCCTACGAGCAGTACTTC. This encodes CASRDRGLAGGPYEQYF.

V gene TRBV29-1 combines with J gene TRBJ2-3; perhaps D is TRBD1 or TRBD2 (5 bases each). The germline CDR1 and CDR2 sequences are SQVTM and ANQGSEA. V was shortened by 6 bases and J by 1 base, with 23 bases between the two germline ends. The CDR3 length is 17 residues. CDR3 sequence: CSVGGGGLMGRTDTQYF. CDR3 nucleotides: TGCAGCGTCGGTGGCGGAGGCCTAATGGGGCGCACAGATACGCAGTATTTT.

The chain combines TRBV30 with TRBJ2-1, with D perhaps TRBD1 or TRBD2 (5 bases each). The CDR3 is made up of 13 amino acids. The V end lost 0 bases, the J end lost 12 bases, and 15 bases lay between the germline ends. The germline gives CDR1 GTSNPN, CDR2 SVGIG (reference sequence). CDR3 in amino acids: CAWSVNRSGGQFF. The CDR3 DNA is TGTGCCTGGAGTGTTAACAGGAGTGGGGGGCAGTTCTTC.

The chain's CDR3 is CASSSRGVSGNTIYF. In DNA, the CDR3 is TGTGCCAGCAGCTCCCGGGGAGTGAGTGGAAACACCATATATTTT. The chain recombines TRBV27 with TRBJ1-3; D ambiguous. The germline V gene has CDR1 MNHEY and CDR2 SMNVEV (reference sequence). The CDR3 sequence is 15 residues long. Trimming pared 6 bases from V and 3 bases from J, leaving 15 bases between.

V is TRBV7-9 and J is TRBJ2-3; the D is unclear. V lost 8 bases and J lost 2, with 11 bases in between. The CDR3 covers 13 residues. CDR1 SEHNR and CDR2 FQNEAQ come from the germline V gene (reference sequence). The CDR3 DNA reads as TGTGCCAGCGAGCCTGGGAACACAGATACGCAGTATTTT. As protein: CASEPGNTDTQYF.

V usage is TRBV5-6 and J usage is TRBJ2-7; D not certain. Germline CDR1 reads SGHDT; CDR2 reads YYEEEE. V was trimmed by 1 base and J by 3 bases, leaving 11 bases between them. CDR3 size: 14 residues. The CDR3 protein is CASSLSPTNYEQYF. CDR3 coding DNA: TGTGCCAGCAGCTTGTCCCCGACCAACTACGAGCAGTACTTC. The complete variable domain, with remaining parts taken from reference TRBV5-6 and TRBJ2-7, reads DAGVTQSPTHLIKTRGQQVTLRCSPKSGHDTVSWYQQALGQGPQFIFQYYEEEERQRGNFPDRFSGHQFPNYSSELNVNALLLGDSALYLCASSLSPTNYEQYFGPGTRLTVT.

The rearrangement uses TRBV2 and TRBJ2-4; no clear D. The CDR3 spans 16 residues. Trimming removed 5 bases at V and 5 bases at J, with 19 bases between. In germline, CDR1 is SNHLY, CDR2 FYNNEI. DNA for the CDR3: TGTGCCAGCAGTTTTAGACCACGTCAACGACAAAACATTCAGTACTTC. Its translation: CASSFRPRQRQNIQYF.

V is TRBV28 and J is TRBJ1-1; D remains unclear. CDR3 length: 14 amino acids. V shed 2 bases and J shed 0 bases, with 7 bases lying between them. CDR1 and CDR2 (germline): MDHEN, SYDVKM. DNA for the CDR3: TGTGCCAGCAGTTTAGACCAAGTGAACACTGAAGCTTTCTTT. Translated: CASSLDQVNTEAFF.

This clone was observed once. The genes are TRBV5-1 and TRBJ2-1; no definite D call. The CDR3 runs to 17 residues. The germline V gene has CDR1 SGHRS and CDR2 YFSETQ. Trimming stripped 0 bases from V and 1 base from J, with 14 bases between. The CDR3 nucleotides read TGCGCCAGCAGCTTGGCCCCGGGCGCATGGTCCTACAATGAGCAGTTCTTC. Translation: CASSLAPGAWSYNEQFF.

The rearrangement links TRBV5-1 to TRBJ1-4, with D unresolved. The V and J ends lost 5 bases and 6 bases respectively, with 17 bases between them. CDR3 length equals 15 residues. Germline V gives CDR1 SGHRS, CDR2 YFSETQ. The CDR3 loop is CASSRDRAYHEKLFF. The CDR3, as DNA: TGCGCCAGCAGTCGAGACCGGGCTTACCATGAAAAACTGTTTTTT. The whole variable domain, filled in from reference TRBV5-1 and TRBJ1-4, reads KAGVTQTPRYLIKTRGQQVTLSCSPISGHRSVSWYQQTPGQGLQFLFEYFSETQRNKGNFPGRFSGRQFSNSRSEMNVSTLELGDSALYLCASSRDRAYHEKLFFGSGTQLSVL.

The CDR3 spells CASSDFGTDYGYTF. The CDR3 DNA reads as TGTGCCAGCAGTGATTTCGGGACGGACTATGGCTACACCTTC. J is TRBJ1-2 and V is TRBV2; tentatively, D is TRBD1 (5 bases). The CDR3 spans 14 residues. V was clipped by 3 bases and J by 3 bases, with 11 bases between them. CDR1 and CDR2 (germline): SNHLY, FYNNEI.

This chain uses TRBV13 with TRBJ2-3, with TRBD1 as a possible D gene (6 bases). The CDR3 extends over 17 amino acids. V was pared by 5 bases and J by 0 bases, with 18 bases between. The germline CDR1 and CDR2 sequences are PRHDT and FYEKMQ (reference sequence). CDR3 nucleotide sequence: TGTGCCAGCAGCCAGGGGCTTCTGGGGTCTAGCACAGATACGCAGTATTTT. Translating gives CASSQGLLGSSTDTQYF.